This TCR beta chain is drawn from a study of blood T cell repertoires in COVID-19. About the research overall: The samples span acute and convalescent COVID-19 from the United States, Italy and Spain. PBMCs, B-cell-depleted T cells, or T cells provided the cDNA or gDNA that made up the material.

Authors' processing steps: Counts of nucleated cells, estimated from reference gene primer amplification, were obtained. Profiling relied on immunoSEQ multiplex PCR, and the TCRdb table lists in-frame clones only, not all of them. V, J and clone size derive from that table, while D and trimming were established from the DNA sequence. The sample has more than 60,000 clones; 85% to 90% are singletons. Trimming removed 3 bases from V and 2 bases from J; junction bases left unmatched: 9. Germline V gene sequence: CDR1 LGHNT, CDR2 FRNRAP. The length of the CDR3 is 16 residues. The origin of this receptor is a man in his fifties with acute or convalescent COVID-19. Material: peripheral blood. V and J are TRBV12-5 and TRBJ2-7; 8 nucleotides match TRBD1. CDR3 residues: CASGFSPGGSAYEQYF. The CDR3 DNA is TGTGCTAGTGGTTTCTCTCCAGGGGGCAGCGCCTACGAGCAGTACTTC.